This T cell receptor (beta chain) appears in the sequencing data of a study of T cell repertoires in cytomegalovirus infection. Overall study: A matching HLA type, together with CMV infection, was signaled by public TCR beta signatures.

Via MiXCR, TCRdb re-called the reads, giving one row per CDR3 protein. The sample holds more than 400,000 distinct CDR3 sequences, approximately 26% seen once. The CDR3 contains 14 residues. With 7 bases clipped from V and 7 bases from J, the junction kept 11 bases outside the gene matches. This clonotype has only a few counts. Its cognate antigen is unknown. Study results and caveats: Based on cumulative public TCR beta family frequency, carriers of CMV plus the relevant HLA were identified.

This receptor was taken from a human donor in good health (CMV status not recorded). Some clones in this sample may be carry-over from other donors' samples. The sequencing input was PBMCs. This chain connects TRBV12-3 or TRBV12-4 to TRBJ1-2; 8 bases align to TRBD1. The DNA for the CDR3 is TGTGCCAGCACCCGGACAGGGTCAGTAAGTGGCTACACCTTC. Amino acids: CASTRTGSVSGYTF.